Listed below are T cell receptor beta chains from one sample, sequenced in a study of radiation and T cells in renal cell carcinoma. Sequenced by immunoSEQ multiplex PCR; TCRdb stores in-frame clones only, minus some. The table records roughly 49,000 clones, about 80% of them present only once. Sequences were derived from blood, sampled from a patient whose treatment included radiotherapy and nephrectomy. The receptors were gathered from a woman in her 70s with renal cell carcinoma. The CDR3 runs from the conserved cysteine through the conserved F or W. D genes are given only for firm matches. Rows may omit the clone size; those that give it use once, few, many or a size class.

.	TRBV6-1	TRBJ2-1	TRBD1	TGTGCCACAGGGGACAGGGAGGTTGGTGAGCAGTTCTTC	CATGDREVGEQFF
once	TRBV4-1	TRBJ1-5	.	TGCGCCAGCAGCCAAGAAGGGGCCCCTTTGCCCCAGCATTTT	CASSQEGAPLPQHF
.	TRBV6-6	TRBJ1-1	.	TGTGCCAGCAGTCTGATTGGGGGGAACACTGAAGCTTTCTTT	CASSLIGGNTEAFF
.	TRBV10-1	TRBJ2-7	.	TGCGCCAGCAGTGAGTCAGCCTTGGGTGGCGAGCAGTACTTC	CASSESALGGEQYF
.	TRBV19	TRBJ1-5	.	TGTGCCACCGGCCCCGGGGGGGCTACCTTTAGCAATCAGCCCCAGCATTTT	CATGPGGATFSNQPQHF
.	TRBV5-1	TRBJ1-1	.	TGCGCCAGCAGCTTTAACAGCGGTGACACTGAAGCTTTCTTT	CASSFNSGDTEAFF
.	TRBV5-1	TRBJ1-1	.	TGCGCCAGCAGCTTTGCGGGTTTGGGCACTGAAGCTTTCTTT	CASSFAGLGTEAFF
.	TRBV6-5	TRBJ1-4	.	TGTGCCAGCAGTCTTAGGGAGGCTAATGAAAAACTGTTTTTT	CASSLREANEKLFF
.	TRBV6-5	TRBJ1-1	.	TGTGCCAGCAGGACAGACGCGGTCTCTGAAGCTTTCTTT	CASRTDAVSEAFF
.	TRBV18	TRBJ2-7	.	TGTGCCAGCTCACCGGGGGAGCCGGGCGAGCAGTACTTC	CASSPGEPGEQYF
.	TRBV10-3	TRBJ2-7	TRBD1	TGTGCCATCAGTGTGGGGACAGGTGCGGACGAGCAGTACTTC	CAISVGTGADEQYF
.	TRBV10-3	TRBJ2-5	.	TGTGCCATCAGGGGTGAGGAGACCCAGTACTTC	CAIRGEETQYF
few	TRBV9	TRBJ1-1	.	TGTGCCAGCAGCGCCGGACACAACACTGAAGCTTTCTTT	CASSAGHNTEAFF
.	TRBV7-8	TRBJ2-7	TRBD2	TGTGCCAGCAGCCCGCCCCTTCGGGGAGGGCAGGGCGAGCAGTACTTC	CASSPPLRGGQGEQYF
.	TRBV7-9	TRBJ2-2	.	TGTGCCAGCAGCCCCACCAACACCGGGGAGCTGTTTTTT	CASSPTNTGELFF
.	TRBV7-9	TRBJ1-1	TRBD1	TGTGCCAGCAGCCCTGGGACAGCCTCACTTGAAGCTTTCTTT	CASSPGTASLEAFF
.	TRBV9	TRBJ1-3	.	TGTGCCAGCAGTGGACGGAACTCTGGAAACACCATATATTTT	CASSGRNSGNTIYF
.	TRBV4-1	TRBJ2-3	.	TGCGCCAGCAGCCAAGATCGATGGTTACAGGGAGTAACCACTTACACAGATACGCAGTATTTT	CASSQDRWLQGVTTYTDTQYF
.	TRBV19	TRBJ2-2	.	TGTGCCAGTAGTAACGGGCAGTACAACACCGGGAAGCTGTTTTTT	CASSNGQYNTGKLFF
.	TRBV4-1	TRBJ1-1	.	TGCGCCAGCAGCACCCAGAGGAGGGGTGGAACTGAAGCTTTCTTT	CASSTQRRGGTEAFF
.	TRBV10-3	TRBJ1-5	.	TGTGCCATCAGTGAGCTGGGCGGACCGCTCAGCAATCAGCCCCAGCATTTT	CAISELGGPLSNQPQHF
.	TRBV7-6	TRBJ2-3	TRBD1	TGTGCCAGCAGTCTAACAGGGGCTACCAGCACAGATACGCAGTATTTT	CASSLTGATSTDTQYF
.	TRBV6-1	TRBJ1-5	TRBD1	TGTGCCAGCAGTACAGGGGTTTATGGTCAGCCCCAGCATTTT	CASSTGVYGQPQHF
.	TRBV5-8	TRBJ2-1	.	TGTGCCAGCAGACGGGAGAGAAATGAGCAGTTCTTC	CASRRERNEQFF
.	TRBV9	TRBJ2-7	.	TGTGCCAGCAGCGCGGGAGAAGGAACATACGAGCAGTACTTC	CASSAGEGTYEQYF
few	TRBV10-3	TRBJ1-5	.	TGTGCCATCAGTGAGTTTGGGCAGGGAGAACAGCCCCAGCATTTT	CAISEFGQGEQPQHF
few	TRBV19	TRBJ1-2	.	TGTGCCAGTAGTGTCGACAGCCTCTATGGCTACACCTTC	CASSVDSLYGYTF
.	TRBV18	TRBJ2-7	.	TGTGCCAGCTCACCGGGTAGTCCCTACTACGAGCAGTACTTC	CASSPGSPYYEQYF
.	TRBV19	TRBJ1-1	TRBD1	TGTGCCAGTAGCCCAGGGGGCGCGAGTACTGAAGCTTTCTTT	CASSPGGASTEAFF
.	TRBV27	TRBJ2-2	.	TGTGCCAGCAGTCCAAACAGGGACGCCGGGGAGCTGTTTTTT	CASSPNRDAGELFF
once	TRBV5-1	TRBJ1-3	.	TGCGCCAGCAGCTTGGAGGGGGGCGCTTCTGGAAACACCATATATTTT	CASSLEGGASGNTIYF
.	TRBV20-1	TRBJ2-7	.	TGCAGTGCCGGGGGTTCCTACGAGCAGTACTTC	CSAGGSYEQYF
.	TRBV10-3	TRBJ2-3	TRBD2	TGTGCCATCAGTGAGTCTCTAGCGGTTGTAACAGATACGCAGTATTTT	CAISESLAVVTDTQYF
once	TRBV11-2	TRBJ2-7	TRBD2	TGTGCCAGCAGCTTGGATACCCGGTCGGGAGGCGAGCAGTACTTC	CASSLDTRSGGEQYF
.	TRBV6-6	TRBJ1-1	.	TGTGCCAGCACGGGGGGGCGAAACACTGAAGCTTTCTTT	CASTGGRNTEAFF
few	TRBV6-1	TRBJ1-1	.	TGTGCCAGCAGCCCGATTTGGGACACTGAAGCTTTCTTT	CASSPIWDTEAFF
.	TRBV19	TRBJ2-2	.	TGTGCCAGTAGTATAGTTCAGAGGGCCGGGGAGCTGTTTTTT	CASSIVQRAGELFF
.	TRBV5-4	TRBJ2-7	TRBD2	TGTGCCAGCAGCTGGTTAGCGGGAGTATCTGACGAGCAGTACTTC	CASSWLAGVSDEQYF
few	TRBV5-1	TRBJ1-3	.	TGCGCCAGCAGCTTCGAAGGGGCTGGAAACACCATATATTTT	CASSFEGAGNTIYF
few	TRBV7-9	TRBJ1-2	TRBD1	TGTGCCAGCAGATCGGACAGGGGGTACTATGGCTACACCTTC	CASRSDRGYYGYTF